The entry that follows covers one T cell receptor beta chain sequence. Antigen unknown. The same CDR3 also results from other DNA sequences found in this sample. This specimen comes from a study of cytomegalovirus exposure and HLA in healthy donors. Study background: Genetic ancestry analysis placed around four fifths of the 300 to 400 donors that were genotyped in the Caucasian-associated cluster. Broader study findings: The productive fraction for most TCR beta V segments was about 87% or about 30% in an earlier analysis. Later on, an analysis showed TCR association rates differing by HLA locus, with DRB1 the most and HLA-C the fewest.

Vbeta (60) and Jbeta (13) primers were used in the PCR. Sequenced by immunoSEQ multiplex PCR; TCRdb stores in-frame clones only, minus some. The repertoire has some 76,000 clones, around 80% of them found once; the top ten carry 12%. The source is a male donor in good health and CMV-seropositive. Sequencing was performed on PBMCs.

The CDR3 DNA follows: TGTGCCAGCAGTGAACAGGGGGCGTGGAGCACTGAAGCTTTCTTT. The encoded protein is CASSEQGAWSTEAFF. The V and J genes are TRBV2 and TRBJ1-1; the match to TRBD1 covers 8 bases. The J segment lost 4 bases and the V segment lost 2 bases, leaving 6 bases of the junction unmatched. From germline, CDR1 is SNHLY and CDR2 FYNNEI. The CDR3 is made up of 15 amino acids.